A single sample is the source of the 16 T cell receptor beta chains below, sequenced in a study of identical twins. TCRdb itself ran the 5' RACE reads through MiXCR, one entry per CDR3 protein. Among a few hundred thousand distinct CDR3 sequences listed, 9% to 10% were seen once. Separately, the same data were catalogued under a study of yellow fever vaccine responses in identical twins.

Sequencing was done on a sample of PBMCs. The receptors here all came from a woman younger than 35 in good health.

The V and J genes are TRBV6-5 and TRBJ2-1; 13 bases match TRBD2. In germline, CDR1 is MNHEY, CDR2 SVGAGI. The CDR3 runs to 17 residues. Trimming at V came to 0 bases and at J to 7 bases, leaving 6 bases not matched to a gene. CDR3 region: CASSYSLGTSGINEQFF. The CDR3 nucleotides are TGTGCCAGCAGTTACTCGTTGGGGACTAGCGGGATAAATGAGCAGTTCTTC.

This clonotype was observed at least ten times. The chain joins TRBV29-1 to TRBJ1-1, with unresolved D. Between the trimmed V and J ends, which lost 0 bases and 7 bases, there was a span of 9 bases. Germline lookup yields CDR1 SQVTM and CDR2 ANQGSEA. The CDR3 runs 12 residues. CDR3 loop: CSVEDQWNEAFF. CDR3 nucleotide sequence: TGCAGCGTTGAAGATCAGTGGAATGAAGCTTTCTTT.

This rearrangement joins TRBV4-3 to TRBJ2-3, with 13 bases aligning to TRBD2. Trimming took 0 bases from V and 3 from J; bases not matched to a gene: 9. Per germline, CDR1 LGHNA and CDR2 YSLEER. CDR3 size: 19 residues. CDR3 sequence reads: CASSQESTSGRAVTDTQYF. Here the CDR3 DNA reads TGCGCCAGCAGCCAAGAGTCCACTAGCGGGAGGGCTGTTACAGATACGCAGTATTTT.

The chain is built from TRBV29-1 and TRBJ2-7, with a weak D call TRBD1 (6 bases). Trimming removed 0 bases from V and 1 base from J, with 10 bases in between. CDR3 size: 14 residues. Germline V gene data show CDR1 as SQVTM and CDR2 as ANQGSEA. The DNA for the CDR3 is TGCAGCGTTGAAGATGAGGGGGAATCCTACGAGCAGTACTTC. This encodes CSVEDEGESYEQYF.

This chain joins TRBV12-3 or TRBV12-4 and TRBJ2-7; 8 bases are shared with TRBD1. The CDR3 covers 15 residues. V was pared by 5 bases and J by 3 bases, with 9 bases of the junction left unmatched. CDR3 amino acids: CASSEPGQGIYEQYF. CDR3 sequence (DNA): TGTGCCAGCAGTGAACCCGGACAGGGTATCTACGAGCAGTACTTC.

This clonotype showed up many times. This rearrangement joins TRBV4-3 to TRBJ2-7, with no clear D. The CDR3 totals 15 residues. Trimming stripped 0 bases from V and 0 bases from J, with 9 bases between. CDR1 and CDR2 from the germline V gene are LGHNA and YSLEER. CDR3 region: CASSQDRDTSYEQYF. The DNA for the CDR3 is TGCGCCAGCAGCCAAGATAGAGACACCTCCTACGAGCAGTACTTC.

The rearrangement uses TRBV2 and TRBJ2-1; D not certain. The CDR3 runs to 12 residues. CDR1 and CDR2 from the germline V gene are SNHLY and FYNNEI. V was cut by 8 bases and J by 5 bases, with 10 bases left in between. The CDR3 protein is CASQEINNEQFF. CDR3 in DNA: TGTGCCAGCCAAGAAATCAACAATGAGCAGTTCTTC.

The gene calls are TRBV28 and TRBJ2-2, with TRBD2 identical over 9 bases. CDR3 length: 13 amino acids. Germline V gene lookup returns CDR1 MDHEN and CDR2 SYDVKM. V gave up 8 bases and J gave up 6 bases; unmatched junction bases: 4. This CDR3 is CASGTSMPGELFF. The CDR3 coding sequence is TGTGCCAGCGGGACTAGCATGCCCGGGGAGCTGTTTTTT.

The chain employs TRBV12-3 or TRBV12-4 and TRBJ1-5, with 7 bases identical to TRBD1. The junction had 3 bases not matched to a gene; V was cut back by 4 bases and J by 0 bases. The CDR3 length is 15 residues. The CDR3: CASSSGTDSNQPQHF. The DNA for the CDR3 is TGTGCCAGCAGTTCCGGGACAGATAGCAATCAGCCCCAGCATTTT.

The chain joins TRBV28 to TRBJ2-3; D remains unclear. CDR1 MDHEN and CDR2 SYDVKM come from the germline V gene. The CDR3 runs 17 residues. Trimming pared 3 bases from V and 2 bases from J, leaving 18 bases between. In DNA, the CDR3 is TGTGCCAGCAGTTTGCGCGCCTGGGCCGCGTTCACAGATACGCAGTATTTT. This codes for CASSLRAWAAFTDTQYF. Together with reference TRBV28 and TRBJ2-3, the CDR3 gives the full variable domain: DVKVTQSSRYLVKRTGEKVFLECVQDMDHENMFWYRQDPGLGLRLIYFSYDVKMKEKGDIPEGYSVSREKKERFSLILESASTNQTSMYLCASSLRAWAAFTDTQYFGPGTRLTVL.

This clonotype has just a few counts. This rearrangement joins TRBV4-3 to TRBJ2-7; 7 bases agree with TRBD2. This CDR3 is 16 amino acids long. Germline assignment: CDR1 LGHNA and CDR2 YSLEER. The trim removed 0 bases at V and 6 bases at J, leaving 11 bases unmatched. The CDR3 coding sequence is TGCGCCAGCAGCCAAGAGATAGTGGGAGGGCCTTCCGAGCAGTACTTC. The encoded protein is CASSQEIVGGPSEQYF.

This clonotype was observed many times. V and J are TRBV7-2 and TRBJ2-1, with 7 bases that match TRBD2. The CDR3 totals 16 residues. V shed 2 bases, J shed 1 base, and the junction held 5 bases outside the gene matches. CDR1 is SGHTA, CDR2 FQGNSA, per germline. CDR3 sequence (DNA): TGTGCCAGCAGCTTACACGGCGGGGGTTCCTACAATGAGCAGTTCTTC. This translates into CASSLHGGGSYNEQFF.

This clonotype was detected a few times. This rearrangement joins TRBV6-5 to TRBJ2-5, with TRBD2 matching over 9 bases. After removal of 0 bases from V and 2 bases from J, the junction contained 10 bases not matched to a gene. CDR1 MNHEY and CDR2 SVGAGI come from the germline V gene. The CDR3 consists of 18 residues. CDR3 region: CASSYSPLAGLGQETQYF. The CDR3 region has the DNA TGTGCCAGCAGTTACTCACCGCTAGCGGGACTAGGACAAGAGACCCAGTACTTC.

This clonotype showed up just a few times. The J gene is TRBJ2-1, the V gene TRBV20-1; D is uncertain. Germline V lookup: CDR1 DFQATT, CDR2 SNEGSKA (reference sequence). Deletions cut 5 bases from V and 0 bases from J, with 14 bases between. CDR3 length: 15 amino acids. The CDR3 region has the DNA TGCAGTGCTGGGCCCCTGAAGGACTCCTACAATGAGCAGTTCTTC. This gives the protein CSAGPLKDSYNEQFF.

This clonotype was detected a few times. This chain joins TRBV7-9 and TRBJ2-7; tentatively, D is TRBD1 (5 bases). The germline CDR1 and CDR2 sequences are SEHNR and FQNEAQ (reference sequence). The length of the CDR3 is 13 residues. Trimming pared 3 bases from V and 5 bases from J, leaving 11 bases between. The CDR3 protein is CASSLRRANEQYF. The CDR3 nucleotides are TGTGCCAGCAGCTTGCGCAGGGCGAACGAGCAGTACTTC.

The chain joins TRBV7-8 to TRBJ2-7, with 9 bases matching TRBD1. CDR1 SGHVS and CDR2 FQNEAQ come from the germline V gene. This CDR3 has 18 residues. With 1 base clipped from V and 3 bases from J, the junction kept 13 bases outside the gene matches. The CDR3 loop reads CASSLGIRQGDPSYEQYF. DNA of the CDR3: TGTGCCAGCAGCTTAGGTATACGACAGGGGGACCCCAGCTACGAGCAGTACTTC.